This TCR beta chain was retrieved from a study of T cells in Graves' hyperthyroidism and ophthalmopathy. TCR beta CDR3 regions were amplified from RNA. The HTBI primer set was used in a first-round RT-PCR of the TCR CDR3. TCRdb itself ran the multiplex PCR reads through MiXCR, one entry per CDR3 protein. The sample records approximately 400,000 distinct CDR3 sequences, roughly 25% being singletons. Patients were excluded for uncontrolled infection, other autoimmune disease, pregnancy or lactation. Per germline, CDR1 SQVTM and CDR2 ANQGSEA. The ends were cut back, 4 bases at V and 3 bases at J, with 9 bases in the middle. CDR3 length equals 13 residues.

This clonotype originated in a man aged 50 to 60 with Graves' hyperthyroidism. This sequence joins TRBV29-1 and TRBJ2-2; D might be TRBD2 (6 bases). Sequences were obtained from blood. The CDR3 loop reads CSVAGRDTGELFF. The CDR3 nucleotides are TGCAGCGTTGCCGGGAGAGACACCGGGGAGCTGTTTTTT.